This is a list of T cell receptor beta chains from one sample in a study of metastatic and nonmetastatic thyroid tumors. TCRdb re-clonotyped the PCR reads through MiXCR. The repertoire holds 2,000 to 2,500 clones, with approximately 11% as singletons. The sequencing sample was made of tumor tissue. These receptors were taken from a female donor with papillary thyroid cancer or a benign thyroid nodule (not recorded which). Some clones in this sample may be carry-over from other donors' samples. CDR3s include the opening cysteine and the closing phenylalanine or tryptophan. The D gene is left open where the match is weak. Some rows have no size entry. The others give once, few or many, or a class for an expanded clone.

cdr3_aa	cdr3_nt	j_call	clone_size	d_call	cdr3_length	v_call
CSANRQANTEAFF	TGCAGTGCTAATAGGCAGGCTAACACTGAAGCTTTCTTT	TRBJ1-1	medium-sized	NA	13	TRBV20-1
CASSLATGFGEKLFF	TGTGCCAGCAGCTTGGCTACGGGGTTCGGGGAAAAACTGTTTTTT	TRBJ1-4	few	NA	15	TRBV5-4
CAISEIRDNEQFF	TGTGCCATCAGTGAAATCCGAGACAATGAGCAGTTCTTC	TRBJ2-1	large	NA	13	TRBV10-3
CASSRTSGGAGDEQFF	TGTGCCAGCAGTCGAACTAGCGGGGGGGCCGGGGATGAGCAGTTCTTC	TRBJ2-1	few	TRBD2	16	TRBV6-2/TRBV6-3
CASSLGGDLNTEAFF	TGTGCCAGCAGCTTAGGGGGAGACCTGAACACTGAAGCTTTCTTT	TRBJ1-1	medium-sized	NA	15	TRBV7-2
CASSQDGTGVDGYTF	TGCGCCAGCAGCCAAGATGGGACAGGGGTTGACGGCTACACCTTC	TRBJ1-2	medium-sized	TRBD1	15	TRBV4-3
CASSYSAGGPHTGELFF	TGTGCCAGCAGTTACTCAGCGGGGGGGCCTCACACCGGGGAGCTGTTTTTT	TRBJ2-2	large	TRBD2	17	TRBV6-2/TRBV6-3
CASSNSPSDNTKYF	TGTGCCAGTAGTAATTCCCCGTCCGACAATACGAAGTATTTT	TRBJ2-3	NA	NA	14	TRBV19
CASRKAGTGFTEAFF	TGTGCCAGCAGAAAGGCCGGGACAGGGTTCACTGAAGCTTTCTTT	TRBJ1-1	NA	TRBD1	15	TRBV6-1
CSATPTSGGWGEQFF	TGCAGTGCTACCCCGACTAGCGGGGGGTGGGGTGAGCAGTTCTTC	TRBJ2-1	medium-sized	TRBD2	15	TRBV20-1
CASTRQGVEGYTF	TGCGCCAGCACCAGACAGGGAGTAGAAGGCTACACCTTC	TRBJ1-2	medium-sized	TRBD1	13	TRBV5-1
CASSYRGPGDTQYF	TGTGCCAGCAGTTACAGGGGACCGGGAGATACGCAGTATTTT	TRBJ2-3	NA	NA	14	TRBV6-2/TRBV6-3
CASSQKIGVVRNTEAFF	TGCGCCAGCAGCCAAAAGATCGGCGTTGTTAGAAACACTGAAGCTTTCTTT	TRBJ1-1	many	NA	17	TRBV4-3
CSADGEYF	TGCAGTGCCGATGGGGAGTACTTC	TRBJ2-7	medium-sized	NA	8	TRBV20-1
CASSLNFPQGGGNTEAFF	TGTGCCAGCAGCTTAAATTTCCCCCAGGGCGGAGGGAACACTGAAGCTTTCTTT	TRBJ1-1	medium-sized	NA	18	TRBV7-6
CSVSSTNEKLFF	TGCAGCGTTAGCTCAACTAATGAAAAACTGTTTTTT	TRBJ1-4	many	NA	12	TRBV29-1
CASSLSGTGSVEQYF	TGCGCCAGCAGCCTGTCCGGGACAGGGAGTGTCGAGCAGTACTTC	TRBJ2-7	medium-sized	TRBD1	15	TRBV4-1
CASSYTGAIGYGYTF	TGTGCCAGCAGTTATACAGGCGCCATAGGCTATGGCTACACCTTC	TRBJ1-2	large	NA	15	TRBV6-6
CASSMGLAGTDTQYF	TGTGCCAGTAGTATGGGACTAGCGGGCACAGATACGCAGTATTTT	TRBJ2-3	medium-sized	TRBD2	15	TRBV19
CASSHVRDNQETQYF	TGTGCCAGCAGCCACGTACGGGACAACCAAGAGACCCAGTACTTC	TRBJ2-5	many	NA	15	TRBV3-1
CASRTSGGQETQYF	TGTGCCAGCAGGACTAGCGGGGGGCAAGAGACCCAGTACTTC	TRBJ2-5	few	TRBD2	14	TRBV6-4
CSAIPSGGAGYTF	TGCAGTGCTATCCCCAGCGGAGGGGCTGGCTACACCTTC	TRBJ1-2	medium-sized	NA	13	TRBV20-1
CASSQDPAAVAKNIQYF	TGCGCCAGCAGCCAAGATCCCGCGGCAGTAGCCAAAAACATTCAGTACTTC	TRBJ2-4	many	NA	17	TRBV4-1
CASSLTTRYNEQFF	TGTGCCAGCAGTTTGACTACCCGATACAATGAGCAGTTCTTC	TRBJ2-1	large	NA	14	TRBV12-3/TRBV12-4